The clone carrying this T cell receptor (beta chain) was found a few times. Its antigen is still unknown. The CDR3 loop spans 14 amino acids. CDR1 and CDR2 from the germline V gene are MNHEY and SVGAGI. V was pared by 0 bases and J by 5 bases, with 3 bases of the junction left unmatched. The sample originates from a study of CD8 T cells in ankylosing spondylitis. General study points: Both synovial fluid and blood in reactive arthritis had previously been reported to carry some motif variants. Within ankylosing spondylitis blood, a TCR beta motif made up of fewer than ten highly homologous variants appeared to be characteristic. Disease-linked clones, CD8+, were relatively rare in peripheral blood.

Quantitative 5'-RACE with molecular barcodes was used to make the TCR beta libraries. A single record per CDR3 protein comes from TCRdb applying MiXCR to the 5' RACE reads. The sample lists approximately 220,000 distinct CDR3 sequences, 10% occurring once. This TCR came from a male donor with ankylosing spondylitis or in good health (not recorded which). J is TRBJ2-7 and V is TRBV6-5, with 8 bases matching TRBD2. The sequencing sample was made of blood, either unsorted or a sorted T cell fraction (not recorded which). CDR3 coding DNA: TGTGCCAGCAGTTACTCCGGGACTAGGAACGAGCAGTACTTC. This gives the protein CASSYSGTRNEQYF.